The entry below describes one T cell receptor beta chain. Germline assignment: CDR1 SNHLY and CDR2 FYNNEI. V was clipped by 3 bases and J by 9 bases, with 9 bases between them. CDR3 length: 12 residues. The protocol was immunoSEQ multiplex PCR, while the TCRdb copy is restricted to in-frame clones and leaves out a portion. Of 30,000 to 35,000 clones listed, around 85% were seen once; the top ten hold about 15%. This record belongs to a study of OX40 agonist ivuxolimab in advanced cancers. The receptor's source is an adult with an advanced solid tumor such as melanoma, head and neck, liver or kidney cancer. The sequencing used CD4+ or CD8+ T cells sorted from blood, collected in a trial of the OX40 agonist ivuxolimab. The V gene is TRBV2, the J gene TRBJ2-1; D gene unclear. CDR3 sequence reads: CASSEVVGEQFF. As DNA, the CDR3 is TGTGCCAGCAGTGAGGTGGTAGGTGAGCAGTTCTTC.